In its sample, the clone carrying this T cell receptor beta chain was seen a few times. Its matching antigen is unknown. TCRdb reprocessed the reads via MiXCR and lists one record per CDR3 protein. The sample holds around 750,000 distinct CDR3 sequences, about 31% seen once. This specimen comes from a study of T cell repertoires in cytomegalovirus infection. Study-level background: Epitope selection comprised recently identified HLA-C-restricted CMV epitopes and well-studied HLA-B-restricted CMV epitopes.

Germline V gives CDR1 MNHNS, CDR2 SASEGT. V lost 1 base and J lost 4, with 10 bases in between. The CDR3 is made up of 14 amino acids. The sample consisted of cultured CD8+ T cells from PBMCs, taken from culture after CMV antigen stimulation. The chain employs TRBV6-1 and TRBJ1-2, with D hard to call. The TCR originated in a human donor in good health (CMV status not recorded). Some clones in this sample may be carry-over from other donors' samples. The CDR3 here is CASSEEIGFYGYTF. The CDR3 DNA follows: TGTGCCAGCAGTGAAGAAATAGGTTTCTATGGCTACACCTTC.